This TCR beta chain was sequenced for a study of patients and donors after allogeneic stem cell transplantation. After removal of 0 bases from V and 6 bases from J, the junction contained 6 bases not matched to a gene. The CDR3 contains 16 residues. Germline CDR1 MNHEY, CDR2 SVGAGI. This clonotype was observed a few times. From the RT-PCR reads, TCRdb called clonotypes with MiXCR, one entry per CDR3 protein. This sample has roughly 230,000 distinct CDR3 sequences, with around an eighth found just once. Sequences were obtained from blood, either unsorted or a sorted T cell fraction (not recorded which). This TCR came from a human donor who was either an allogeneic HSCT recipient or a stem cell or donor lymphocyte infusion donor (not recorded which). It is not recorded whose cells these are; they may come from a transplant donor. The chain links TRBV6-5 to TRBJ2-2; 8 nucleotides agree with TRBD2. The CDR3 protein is CASSYSTSGNPGELFF. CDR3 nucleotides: TGTGCCAGCAGTTACTCCACTAGCGGAAACCCCGGGGAGCTGTTTTTT.